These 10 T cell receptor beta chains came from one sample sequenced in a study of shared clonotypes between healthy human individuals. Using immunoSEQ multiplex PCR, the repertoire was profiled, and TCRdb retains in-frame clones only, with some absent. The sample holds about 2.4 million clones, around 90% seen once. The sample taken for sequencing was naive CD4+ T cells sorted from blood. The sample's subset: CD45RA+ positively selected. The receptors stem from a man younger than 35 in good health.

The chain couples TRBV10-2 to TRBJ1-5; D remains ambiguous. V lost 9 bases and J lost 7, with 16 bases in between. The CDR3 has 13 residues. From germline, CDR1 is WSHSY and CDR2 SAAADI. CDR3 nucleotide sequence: TGCGCCAGTAGCCGGGAGGTGCAGCAGCCCCAGCATTTT. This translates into CASSREVQQPQHF.

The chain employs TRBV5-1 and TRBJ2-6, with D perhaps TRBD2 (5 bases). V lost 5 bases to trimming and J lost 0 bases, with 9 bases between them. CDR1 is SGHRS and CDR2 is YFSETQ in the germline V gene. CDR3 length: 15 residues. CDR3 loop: CASRAGLSGANVLTF. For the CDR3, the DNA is TGCGCCAGCAGGGCAGGACTCTCTGGGGCCAACGTCCTGACTTTC.

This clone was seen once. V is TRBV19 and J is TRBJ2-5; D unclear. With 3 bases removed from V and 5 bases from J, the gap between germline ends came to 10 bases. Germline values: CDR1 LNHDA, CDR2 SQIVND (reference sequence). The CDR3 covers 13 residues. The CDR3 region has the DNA TGTGCCAGTAGTATGGCGTCTTGGGAGACCCAGTACTTC. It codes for CASSMASWETQYF.

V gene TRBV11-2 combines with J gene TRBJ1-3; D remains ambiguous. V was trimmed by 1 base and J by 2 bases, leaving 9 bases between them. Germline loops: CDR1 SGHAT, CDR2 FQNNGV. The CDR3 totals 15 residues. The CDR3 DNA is TGTGCCAGCAGCTTAGGGGCAGCGGCTGGAAACACCATATATTTT. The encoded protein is CASSLGAAAGNTIYF.

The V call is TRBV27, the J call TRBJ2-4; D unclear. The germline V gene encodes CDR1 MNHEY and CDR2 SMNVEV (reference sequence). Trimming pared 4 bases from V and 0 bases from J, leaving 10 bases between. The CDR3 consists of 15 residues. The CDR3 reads CASSSLAVAKNIQYF. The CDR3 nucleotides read TGTGCCAGCAGTTCTCTCGCGGTAGCCAAAAACATTCAGTACTTC.

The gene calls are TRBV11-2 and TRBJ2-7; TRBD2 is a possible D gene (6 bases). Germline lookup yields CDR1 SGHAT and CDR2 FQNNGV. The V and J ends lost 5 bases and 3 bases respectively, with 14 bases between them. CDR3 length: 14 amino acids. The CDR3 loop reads CASSRWGGVYEQYF. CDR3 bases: TGTGCCAGCAGCAGGTGGGGCGGGGTCTACGAGCAGTACTTC.

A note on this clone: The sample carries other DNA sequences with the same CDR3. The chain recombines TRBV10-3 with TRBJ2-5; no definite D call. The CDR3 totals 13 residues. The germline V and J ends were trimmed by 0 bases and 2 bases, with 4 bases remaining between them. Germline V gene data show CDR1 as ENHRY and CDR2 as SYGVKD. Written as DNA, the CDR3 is TGTGCCATCAGTGAGTCGGTACAAGAGACCCAGTACTTC. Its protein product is CAISESVQETQYF.

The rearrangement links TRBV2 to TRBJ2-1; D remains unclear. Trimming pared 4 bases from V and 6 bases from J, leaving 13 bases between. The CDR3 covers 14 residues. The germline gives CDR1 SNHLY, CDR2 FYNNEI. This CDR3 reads CASSVEGIGNEQFF. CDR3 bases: TGTGCCAGCAGTGTAGAAGGGATCGGCAATGAGCAGTTCTTC.

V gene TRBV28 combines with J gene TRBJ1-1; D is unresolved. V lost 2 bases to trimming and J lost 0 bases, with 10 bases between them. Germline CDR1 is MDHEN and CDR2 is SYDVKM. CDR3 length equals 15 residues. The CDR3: CASSLIKQMNTEAFF. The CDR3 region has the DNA TGTGCCAGCAGTTTAATCAAACAGATGAACACTGAAGCTTTCTTT.

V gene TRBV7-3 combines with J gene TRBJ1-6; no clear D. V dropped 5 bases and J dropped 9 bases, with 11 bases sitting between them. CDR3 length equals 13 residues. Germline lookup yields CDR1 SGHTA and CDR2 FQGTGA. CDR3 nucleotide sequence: TGTGCCAGCAGCCAACTATTAGGTTCACCCCTCCACTTT. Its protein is CASSQLLGSPLHF.